A selection of T cell receptor beta chains follows, all from one sample in a study of molecular identifiers for immune sequencing clone quantification. TCRdb re-analysed the PCR reads in MiXCR, keeping a single row per CDR3 protein. Of about 630,000 distinct CDR3 sequences listed, over 25% are singletons. The sample was naive CD8+ T cells from blood, with Jurkat cell RNA spiked in. These receptors originate from a human donor in good health. Some libraries in this study had Jurkat cell RNA spiked in. CDR3s include the opening cysteine and the closing phenylalanine or tryptophan. The order of the fields is clone size, J gene, D gene, V gene, CDR3 protein, CDR3 DNA. D genes are given only for firm matches. The size entry is marked missing in some rows and otherwise reads once, few, many or a size class.

few,TRBJ2-1,.,TRBV6-2/TRBV6-3,CASSSASAFNEQFF,TGTGCCAGCAGTTCGGCTAGCGCTTTCAATGAGCAGTTCTTC
many,TRBJ2-4,.,TRBV7-9,CASSTLPAEPGSRVAKNIQYF,TGTGCCAGCAGCACCCTTCCCGCTGAGCCGGGGTCGCGAGTAGCCAAAAACATTCAGTACTTC
many,TRBJ1-5,TRBD1,TRBV28,CASSVDRGRDQPQHF,TGTGCCAGCAGTGTGGACAGGGGGAGAGATCAGCCCCAGCATTTT
.,TRBJ1-5,.,TRBV6-2/TRBV6-3,CASSYEVGGGNQPQRF,.
many,TRBJ2-2,TRBD1,TRBV27,CASSFGTDTGELFF,TGTGCCAGCAGCTTTGGGACAGACACCGGGGAGCTGTTTTTT
few,TRBJ1-5,.,TRBV28,CASSFVQGPGQPQHF,TGTGCCAGCAGTTTTGTCCAGGGGCCGGGACAGCCCCAGCATTTT
.,TRBJ2-7,.,TRBV11-2,CASSLGDPTYEQYF,TGTGCCAGCAGCTTAGGGGACCCCACCTACGAGCAGTACTTC
few,TRBJ2-1,.,TRBV6-1,CASSETGGNEQFF,TGTGCCAGCAGTGAAACCGGAGGGAATGAGCAGTTCTTC
many,TRBJ2-7,TRBD2,TRBV6-5,CASSYSSGRAYEQYF,TGTGCCAGCAGTTACTCTAGCGGGAGGGCCTACGAGCAGTACTTC
many,TRBJ1-4,TRBD1,TRBV4-3,CASSQDYGTGDEKLFF,TGCGCCAGCAGCCAAGATTACGGGACAGGGGACGAAAAACTGTTTTTT
many,TRBJ1-5,.,TRBV5-8,CASSLSGYNQPQHF,TGTGCCAGCAGCTTGTCAGGGTACAATCAGCCCCAGCATTTT
many,TRBJ1-5,TRBD1,TRBV6-2/TRBV6-3,CASGETGAQPQHF,TGTGCCAGTGGGGAGACAGGGGCTCAGCCCCAGCATTTT